Listed here are 3 T cell receptor beta chains from one sample, sequenced in a study of blood T cell repertoires in COVID-19. TCRdb's table, derived via immunoSEQ multiplex PCR, lists solely in-frame clones and lacks some. The sample contains roughly 60,000 clones, about 87% of which appear only once. What was sequenced was peripheral blood. The source is a man aged 35 to 55 with COVID-19, enrolled during active disease.

On this clone itself: A junction end diverges from the germline sequence, so it may reflect a read error. The genes are TRBV3-1 (or the pseudogene TRBV3-2) and TRBJ1-4; no clear D gene. The V gene's germline CDR1 is LGHDT and CDR2 YNNKEL (reference sequence). This CDR3 has 14 residues. CDR3 in amino acids: CASNQGGYNEKLFF. DNA of the CDR3: TGTGCCAGCAACCAAGGCGGCTATAATGAAAAACTGTTTTTT.

The V gene is TRBV11-3, the J gene TRBJ2-3; D is perhaps TRBD2 (5 bases). V shed 5 bases and J shed 0 bases, with 15 bases lying between them. The CDR3 is 16 residues long. Germline V gene lookup returns CDR1 SGHNT and CDR2 YENEEA. The CDR3 here is CASSIQGSPSTDTQYF. The CDR3 nucleotides read TGTGCCAGCAGCATCCAAGGGAGCCCTAGCACAGATACGCAGTATTTT.

V usage is TRBV11-2 and J usage is TRBJ2-1, with 9 bases lining up with TRBD2. CDR3 size: 15 residues. V trimming: 3 bases; J trimming: 3 bases; junction bases outside the gene matches: 3. The germline gives CDR1 SGHAT, CDR2 FQNNGV. CDR3 in DNA: TGTGCCAGCAGCTTTAGACTAGCGGTCTACAATGAGCAGTTCTTC. Amino acid sequence: CASSFRLAVYNEQFF.